The next 29 T cell receptor beta chains were all read from a single sample in a study of T cells in severe cutaneous drug reactions (dated by TCRdb to between 2017 and 2020). Sequenced donors were patients with carbamazepine-induced Stevens-Johnson syndrome or toxic epidermal necrolysis (CBZ-SJS/TEN). TCRdb records Illumina MiSeq as the sequencer. For both bulk and single-cell sequencing, libraries were prepared with the iRepertoire multiplex PCR system and TCR subtype-specific primers. With the reads reprocessed by TCRdb, a single entry stands for each CDR3 protein sequence and no DNA is reported. The record for this sample contains more than 5,500 distinct CDR3 sequences. Together, the top ten hold around 29% of the sample. Material for sequencing was cells from a skin blister. Reading the label with the study, this specimen's cell subset or site is: unsorted cells from skin lesion blisters. The source is a human donor with toxic epidermal necrolysis, a severe cutaneous drug reaction.

The rearrangement joins TRBV19 to TRBJ1-1; absent DNA, TCRdb's TRBD1 call cannot be checked. The CDR3 runs 15 residues. The V gene's germline CDR1 is LNHDA and CDR2 SQIVND (reference sequence). Here the CDR3 reads CASRDGGWVKTEAFF.

The chain couples TRBV2 to TRBJ1-2; TCRdb designates TRBD1, a call that cannot be tested without DNA. CDR3 length equals 14 residues. In germline, CDR1 is SNHLY, CDR2 FYNNEI. CDR3 sequence reads: CASIGGHQIYGYTF.

The V call is TRBV18, the J call TRBJ1-5; as DNA is missing, the TRBD1 call by TCRdb cannot be tested. This CDR3 is 19 amino acids long. Germline CDR1 reads KGHSH; CDR2 reads LQKENI. CDR3 loop: CASSRSGQGHIMGNQPQHF.

This clonotype ranks as medium-sized in terms of frequency. The V call is TRBV28, the J call TRBJ2-1; no DNA is available, so the TRBD2 call from TCRdb remains unchecked. Germline V gene lookup returns CDR1 MDHEN and CDR2 SYDVKM. The CDR3 is made up of 14 amino acids. CDR3 in amino acids: CASSVSGRVNEQFF.

The chain carries TRBV7-3 and TRBJ2-1; the TCRdb call, TRBD2, lacks DNA for checking. The CDR3 covers 17 residues. Germline V lookup: CDR1 SGHTA, CDR2 FQGTGA. CDR3 sequence: CASSLGVAGDGYNEQFF.

The V call is TRBV12-3 or TRBV12-4, the J call TRBJ2-2. The CDR3 loop spans 13 amino acids. CDR3 in amino acids: CASKIGNTGELFF.

The CDR3 loop reads CASSLVAGRNYEQYF. The V call is TRBV28, the J call TRBJ2-7; TCRdb's D call of TRBD2 is untestable without DNA. Germline values: CDR1 MDHEN, CDR2 SYDVKM. The CDR3 is 15 amino acids.

This sequence joins TRBV18 and TRBJ2-3. There are 15 residues in the CDR3. CDR1 is KGHSH and CDR2 is LQKENI in the germline V gene. CDR3 loop: CASSPIRASTDTQYF.

Considering frequency, this clonotype is medium-sized. This sequence joins TRBV2 and TRBJ2-2. CDR1 is SNHLY and CDR2 is FYNNEI in the germline V gene. The CDR3 extends over 14 amino acids. CDR3 sequence: CASGFEGTTGELFF.

The chain couples TRBV29-1 to TRBJ2-1; the D gene TCRdb calls, TRBD2, cannot be checked with no DNA. CDR3 length: 15 residues. Germline values: CDR1 SQVTM, CDR2 ANQGSEA. The CDR3: CSVEEQALSYNEQFF.

The chain has TRBV5-6 and TRBJ1-5; TCRdb proposes TRBD1, but this gene call is untestable without DNA. The CDR3 has 16 amino acids. Germline values: CDR1 SGHDT, CDR2 YYEEEE. The chain's CDR3 is CASSAYRGEGNQPQHF.

The V and J genes are TRBV2 and TRBJ1-2; TCRdb's assignment of TRBD1 cannot be checked, as there is no DNA. CDR3 length equals 15 residues. Germline-derived CDR1 and CDR2 are SNHLY and FYNNEI. This CDR3 reads CASSGGQNPNYGYTF.

The CDR3 region is CAISGTGQGQPQHF. The chain is built from TRBV10-3 and TRBJ1-5; TCRdb lists TRBD1, though no DNA is available to test this call. Germline V gene lookup returns CDR1 ENHRY and CDR2 SYGVKD. CDR3 length: 14 amino acids.

This clonotype counts as medium-sized (0.01 to 0.1%) by frequency. The rearrangement joins TRBV20-1 to TRBJ2-7; TCRdb selects TRBD2, and the lack of DNA leaves this call unchecked. The CDR3 has 13 amino acids. Per germline, CDR1 DFQATT and CDR2 SNEGSKA (reference sequence). The CDR3 region is CSASPSGSYEQYF.

V gene TRBV27 combines with J gene TRBJ2-1; the TCRdb call, TRBD2, lacks DNA for checking. CDR3 length equals 12 residues. Germline values: CDR1 MNHEY, CDR2 SMNVEV (reference sequence). CDR3 amino acids: CASSQAGGVLFF.

The rearrangement joins TRBV28 to TRBJ2-7; there is no DNA to check the TCRdb D call of TRBD1. Germline V gene sequence: CDR1 MDHEN, CDR2 SYDVKM. The CDR3 covers 12 residues. The CDR3 sequence is CASTLSGEKQYF.

The V gene is TRBV5-1, the J gene TRBJ2-3. The CDR3 spans 11 residues. Looked up from germline, CDR1 is SGHRS and CDR2 is YFSETQ. CDR3 sequence reads: CASSWDDTQYF.

The chain carries TRBV6-1 and TRBJ2-1; TCRdb's D gene call, TRBD2, goes unchecked for lack of DNA. The CDR3 is 18 residues long. Germline V gives CDR1 MNHNS, CDR2 SASEGT. The CDR3 here is CASSEKVGIVAGYNEQFF.

The chain recombines TRBV20-1 with TRBJ1-2; TCRdb returns TRBD1, unconfirmable since there is no DNA. This CDR3 region has 14 residues. Looked up from germline, CDR1 is DFQATT and CDR2 is SNEGSKA (reference sequence). This CDR3 reads CSARGGTANYGYTF.

Its frequency marks this clonotype as medium-sized. This chain uses TRBV6-5 with TRBJ2-5; lacking DNA, the TRBD1 call made by TCRdb goes unchecked. CDR3 length equals 13 residues. CDR1 is MNHEY, CDR2 SVGAGI, per germline. This CDR3 is CASLGVESKTQYF.

The rearrangement joins TRBV12-3 or TRBV12-4 to TRBJ2-7; without DNA, the TCRdb call of TRBD2 cannot be checked. This CDR3 region has 12 residues. The CDR3 sequence is CASSAGAYEQYF.

This chain uses TRBV13 with TRBJ1-6; the TCRdb call, TRBD1, lacks DNA for checking. Germline-derived CDR1 and CDR2 are PRHDT and FYEKMQ (reference sequence). The CDR3 totals 16 residues. CDR3: CASSNIGQGASSPLHF.

The gene calls are TRBV7-6 and TRBJ2-7; TCRdb names TRBD1, which stays unverified in the absence of DNA. Germline V gives CDR1 SGHVS, CDR2 FNYEAQ. This CDR3 spans 13 amino acids. CDR3 region: CASSSGGQVEQYF.

The chain links TRBV20-1 to TRBJ1-1; the D gene TCRdb calls, TRBD1, cannot be checked with no DNA. This CDR3 region has 13 residues. CDR1 and CDR2 from the germline V gene are DFQATT and SNEGSKA (reference sequence). CDR3 protein: CSARGQLNTEAFF.

The genes are TRBV5-4 and TRBJ2-7. The germline CDR1 and CDR2 sequences are SGHNT and YYREEE (reference sequence). The length of the CDR3 is 14 residues. The CDR3 reads CASSLSSGSGEQYF.

CDR3 sequence reads: CASTRDRTEQYF. The rearrangement joins TRBV6-2 or TRBV6-3 to TRBJ2-7; TCRdb's D call of TRBD1 is untestable without DNA. Germline V gene data show CDR1 as MNHEY and CDR2 as SVGEGT. This CDR3 has 12 residues.

The V and J genes are TRBV2 and TRBJ1-4; with no DNA, the TCRdb D assignment of TRBD1 cannot be verified. This CDR3 is 14 amino acids long. From germline, CDR1 is SNHLY and CDR2 FYNNEI. The CDR3 loop is CASSEQGRSEKLFF. The variable domain in full, completed from reference TRBV2 and TRBJ1-4, reads EPEVTQTPSHQVTQMGQEVILRCVPISNHLYFYWYRQILGQKVEFLVSFYNNEISEKSEIFDDQFSVERPDGSNFTLKIRSTKLEDSAMYFCASSEQGRSEKLFFGSGTQLSVL.

The chain links TRBV6-5 to TRBJ2-7; the D gene TCRdb calls, TRBD1, cannot be checked with no DNA. The CDR3 has 12 amino acids. The germline V gene has CDR1 MNHEY and CDR2 SVGAGI. The CDR3: CASSLDREEQYF.

V gene TRBV7-6 combines with J gene TRBJ2-7. The germline gives CDR1 SGHVS, CDR2 FNYEAQ. The CDR3 extends over 13 amino acids. This CDR3 is CASSSGTSYEQYF.